The 21 T cell receptor beta chains listed next were all sequenced from one sample in a study of low-dose radiotherapy and immunotherapy resistance in tumors (dated by TCRdb to about 2022). Reads for this sample came from an Illumina HiSeq 2500. Superscript III and a set of TRAV- and TRBV-specific primers were used to synthesize first-strand cDNA, so that both TCRalpha and TCRbeta chains were covered. TCRs were amplified with Phusion for roughly 19 PCR cycles, with a constant-region primer paired with the adapter attached to the V primers. In TCRdb, the public reads were trimmed at Q25 with fastp and aligned with MiXCR, with productive beta chains retained. Under each unique CDR3 protein, matching rows form one entry showing the most common genes and DNA. Across this sample there are roughly 32,000 distinct CDR3 sequences, with 45% to 50% seen only once. The ten largest clonotypes hold roughly 5% of the sample.

The time point label on this specimen signifies: after trial treatment. In light of the paper, this sample's treatment or condition label describes: LDRT plus nivolumab, ipilimumab, low-dose cyclophosphamide and aspirin (RACIN trial). Sequencing was performed on PBMCs, taken after low-dose radiotherapy plus immunotherapy. These TCRs come from a male donor with gallbladder cancer.

By share of the sample, this clonotype is medium-sized. The CDR3 region has the DNA TGTGCCAGCAGCGTCGGGGGCATCTTAGAGACCCAGTACTTC. It translates to CASSVGGILETQYF. The chain is built from TRBV28 and TRBJ2-5; D is perhaps TRBD1 or TRBD2 (6 bases each). The CDR3 is 14 amino acids. Between the trimmed V and J ends, which lost 6 bases and 4 bases, there was a span of 15 bases. The germline CDR1 and CDR2 sequences are MDHEN and SYDVKM. The full variable domain, its missing parts supplied by reference TRBV28 and TRBJ2-5, is DVKVTQSSRYLVKRTGEKVFLECVQDMDHENMFWYRQDPGLGLRLIYFSYDVKMKEKGDIPEGYSVSREKKERFSLILESASTNQTSMYLCASSVGGILETQYFGPGTRLLVL.

The table lists this clonotype with a few counts. This rearrangement joins TRBV19 to TRBJ2-1; 12 nucleotides line up with TRBD2. Germline V gene data show CDR1 as LNHDA and CDR2 as SQIVND (reference sequence). The V and J ends lost 6 bases and 7 bases, in that order; junction bases with no gene match: 4. This CDR3 has 14 amino acids. The DNA for the CDR3 is TGTGCCAGTAGCCTGACTAGCGGGGGAAATGAGCAGTTCTTC. This codes for CASSLTSGGNEQFF.

The J gene is TRBJ2-7, the V gene TRBV6-1; 10 positions match TRBD2. V gave up 6 bases and J gave up 7 bases; unmatched junction bases: 6. Germline-derived CDR1 and CDR2 are MNHNS and SASEGT. CDR3 length: 13 amino acids. CDR3 in amino acids: CASRLGLAREQYF. In nucleotides, the CDR3 is TGTGCCAGCAGACTGGGACTAGCGAGGGAGCAGTACTTC.

This sequence joins TRBV20-1 and TRBJ2-5; 11 bases align to TRBD2. Germline V CDR1 and CDR2: DFQATT, SNEGSKA (reference sequence). This CDR3 comprises 15 residues. Losses at the gene ends were 0 bases for V and 5 bases for J; bases not matched to a gene: 5. The CDR3 loop reads CSARDPASGGETQYF. For the CDR3, the DNA is TGCAGTGCTAGAGATCCGGCTAGCGGGGGGGAGACCCAGTACTTC.

Comments on this clonotype: A far larger clone is off by one base, so a read error is likely. The V and J genes are TRBV13 and TRBJ2-7, with D hard to call. CDR1 PRHDT and CDR2 FYEKMQ come from the germline V gene (reference sequence). V shed 8 bases and J shed 6 bases, with 11 bases lying between them. The CDR3 runs 11 residues. This CDR3 is CASRNGLEQYF. The CDR3 coding sequence is TGTGCCAGCCGGAATGGCCTCGAGCAGTACTTC.

The chain employs TRBV6-8 and TRBJ2-6, with 7 bases fitting TRBD1. J gave up 0 bases and V 9 bases, and 2 bases lay outside the gene matches. Germline loops: CDR1 MNHGY, CDR2 SAAAGT. This CDR3 is 14 amino acids long. The CDR3 sequence: CASDRDSGANVLTF. The CDR3 nucleotides read TGTGCCAGTGACAGGGACTCTGGGGCCAACGTCCTGACTTTC.

CDR3 DNA sequence: TGTGCCAGCAGAGGAGGGACAGCAATAGCCAAAAACATTCAGTACTTC. It codes for CASRGGTAIAKNIQYF. This chain links TRBV7-2 with TRBJ2-4, with D possibly matching TRBD1 (7 bases). Germline V gene lookup returns CDR1 SGHTA and CDR2 FQGNSA. This CDR3 has 16 residues. V was shortened by 6 bases and J by 0 bases, with 15 bases between the two germline ends.

A remark on this clonotype: The likely explanation is a read error, given a far larger clone one base away. The chain joins TRBV7-9 to TRBJ2-1; D is perhaps TRBD1 or TRBD2 (5 bases each). In germline, CDR1 is SEHNR, CDR2 FQNEAQ (reference sequence). The CDR3 loop spans 14 amino acids. Deletions cut 5 bases from V and 10 bases from J, with 18 bases between. The CDR3 region has the DNA TGTGCCAGCAGCCGGGACCGAAACTCCTACGAGCAGTTCTTC. This translates into CASSRDRNSYEQFF.

In this sample, this clonotype turned up many times. The genes are TRBV29-1 and TRBJ2-5; D is undetermined. Per the germline V gene, CDR1 is SQVTM and CDR2 is ANQGSEA. V was shortened by 3 bases and J by 2 bases, with 13 bases between the two germline ends. The CDR3 has 14 residues. CDR3 amino acids: CSVDVDAEQETQYF. CDR3 sequence (DNA): TGCAGCGTTGATGTTGACGCAGAACAAGAGACCCAGTACTTC.

The chain couples TRBV4-2 to TRBJ2-5, with TRBD1 as a possible D gene (5 bases). The CDR3 sequence is 16 residues long. Trimming pared 4 bases from V and 5 bases from J, leaving 20 bases between. Germline assignment: CDR1 LGHNA and CDR2 YNFKEQ. The CDR3 spells CASSPHRDGAVETQYF. The CDR3 DNA reads as TGTGCCAGCAGCCCTCACCGAGATGGGGCAGTGGAGACCCAGTACTTC.

This clonotype appeared a few times. V gene TRBV25-1 combines with J gene TRBJ2-2; no clear D. Trimming cost V 3 bases and J 1 base, with 6 bases left between them. The CDR3 length is 14 residues. Germline-derived CDR1 and CDR2 are MGHDK and SYGVNS. The chain's CDR3 is CASSDWRNTGELFF. DNA for the CDR3: TGTGCCAGCAGTGATTGGCGGAACACCGGGGAGCTGTTTTTT.

CDR3 residues: CASSLVGGFTDTQYF. The CDR3 nucleotides are TGTGCCAGCAGCTTAGTCGGCGGGTTCACAGATACGCAGTATTTT. The chain links TRBV11-2 to TRBJ2-3; D possibly corresponds to TRBD2 (5 bases). V lost 1 base and J lost 2, with 10 bases in between. CDR1 SGHAT and CDR2 FQNNGV come from the germline V gene. The CDR3 totals 15 residues.

The rearrangement uses TRBV3-1 and TRBJ1-5; D ambiguous. Germline CDR1 reads LGHDT; CDR2 reads YNNKEL (reference sequence). The CDR3 runs 13 residues. The V end lost 3 bases, the J end lost 7 bases, and 10 bases lay between the germline ends. The CDR3 bases are TGTGCCAGCAGCCACAGAGAGAAACAGCCCCAGCATTTT. Residues: CASSHREKQPQHF.

This clonotype was found many times. V and J are TRBV10-3 and TRBJ2-3; D is unclear. V was shortened by 2 bases and J by 2 bases, with 23 bases between the two germline ends. Germline V gives CDR1 ENHRY, CDR2 SYGVKD. The CDR3 covers 19 residues. The CDR3 region has the DNA TGTGCCATCAGTGAGGTAGGACGGTTTAATCTCCGGCTCACAGATACGCAGTATTTT. As protein: CAISEVGRFNLRLTDTQYF.

The chain has TRBV7-3 and TRBJ2-2; D is possibly TRBD1 (6 bases). The germline CDR1 and CDR2 sequences are SGHTA and FQGTGA. The CDR3 covers 13 residues. V was pared by 5 bases and J by 8 bases, with 12 bases between. Written as DNA, the CDR3 is TGTGCCAGCAGCATGGACAGAATTGGGGAGCTGTTTTTT. It yields the protein CASSMDRIGELFF. Full variable domain (outside the CDR3, taken from reference TRBV7-3 and TRBJ2-2): GAGVSQTPSNKVTEKGKYVELRCDPISGHTALYWYRQSLGQGPEFLIYFQGTGAADDSGLPNDRFFAVRPEGSVSTLKIQRTERGDSAVYLCASSMDRIGELFFGEGSRLTVL.

The chain joins TRBV5-1 to TRBJ2-3; perhaps TRBD2 as D (6 bases). CDR1 is SGHRS, CDR2 YFSETQ, per germline. CDR3 length equals 17 residues. The ends were cut back, 1 base at V and 0 bases at J, with 15 bases in the middle. The CDR3 DNA is TGCGCCAGCAGCTTGCTGGGGGGATCCGCTAGCACAGATACGCAGTATTTT. Residues: CASSLLGGSASTDTQYF.

The chain recombines TRBV4-3 with TRBJ2-7; no reliable D call. The CDR3 covers 13 residues. Deletions cut 0 bases from V and 6 bases from J, with 9 bases between. Germline V gene sequence: CDR1 LGHNA, CDR2 YSLEER. The CDR3 protein is CASSQDSHSEQYF. CDR3 bases: TGCGCCAGCAGCCAAGACAGCCACTCCGAGCAGTACTTC.

This clonotype was counted a single time. J is TRBJ2-1 and V is TRBV5-1; tentative D call: TRBD2 (6 bases). The ends were cut back, 1 base at V and 4 bases at J, with 15 bases in the middle. The CDR3 runs to 16 residues. CDR1 and CDR2 (germline): SGHRS, YFSETQ. The CDR3 here is CASSLRALANYNEQFF. CDR3 sequence (DNA): TGCGCCAGCAGCTTGCGGGCCCTAGCGAATTACAATGAGCAGTTCTTC.

This clonotype came up many times. This chain connects TRBV24-1 to TRBJ2-3; 12 nucleotides align to TRBD1. The CDR3 runs to 16 residues. Per the germline V gene, CDR1 is KGHDR and CDR2 is SFDVKD. V dropped 6 bases and J dropped 6; count of bases not matched to a gene: 9. CDR3 in DNA: TGTGCCACCAGTCCGACCCGGGGACAGGGGGCCGATACGCAGTATTTT. Protein sequence: CATSPTRGQGADTQYF.

The sample holds many counts of this clonotype. The gene calls are TRBV2 and TRBJ2-2; 9 nucleotides match TRBD2. J was trimmed by 8 bases and V by 6 bases; bases with no gene match: 10. Germline V lookup: CDR1 SNHLY, CDR2 FYNNEI. The CDR3 totals 15 residues. The CDR3 region is CASRFLAGESGELFF. Written as DNA, the CDR3 is TGTGCCAGCAGGTTTTTAGCGGGAGAGTCGGGGGAGCTGTTTTTT.

This clonotype is judged medium-sized (0.01 to 0.1%). The chain has TRBV6-2 or TRBV6-3 and TRBJ1-5; no clear D gene. The germline V gene has CDR1 MNHEY and CDR2 SVGEGT. V lost 6 bases and J lost 0, with 33 bases in between. CDR3 length: 22 amino acids. The CDR3 nucleotides read TGTGCCAGCAGCTTAACCCGGACCGGAAGGACTGGTTCTCCCTATAGCAATCAGCCCCAGCATTTT. It encodes CASSLTRTGRTGSPYSNQPQHF.